The clone carrying this T cell receptor beta chain has a handful of counts. Its antigen is undetermined. This sample was taken from a study of human T cells and chemical hapten exposure. About the study: Patients were mainly female, each with alopecia areata, totalis or universalis.

Using its own MiXCR run on the RACE reads, TCRdb lists one record per CDR3 protein. The data contain 200,000 to 300,000 distinct CDR3 sequences, approximately 8.4% of them singletons. Time point described: pre-sensitization, week 0. Treatment: therapeutic diphenylcyclopropenone sensitization with weekly scalp DPC. Staff drew blood before applying each patch test. Findings and limits, study-wide: With alopecia, donors may have immune responses unlike healthy people's.

Source: whole blood, taken in connection with sensitization to the hapten diphenylcyclopropenone (DPC). The sequence was collected from a woman aged 40 to 50 with alopecia areata. Some clones in this sample may be carry-over from other donors' samples.

The CDR3, as DNA: TGTGCCAGCTCACCACCTGGGGGATACACAGATACGCAGTATTTT. Protein product: CASSPPGGYTDTQYF. The chain joins TRBV18 to TRBJ2-3; D possibly matches TRBD1 or TRBD2 (5 bases each). The length of the CDR3 is 15 residues. Trimming took 0 bases from V and 2 from J, leaving 9 bases between them. Germline assignment: CDR1 KGHSH and CDR2 LQKENI.